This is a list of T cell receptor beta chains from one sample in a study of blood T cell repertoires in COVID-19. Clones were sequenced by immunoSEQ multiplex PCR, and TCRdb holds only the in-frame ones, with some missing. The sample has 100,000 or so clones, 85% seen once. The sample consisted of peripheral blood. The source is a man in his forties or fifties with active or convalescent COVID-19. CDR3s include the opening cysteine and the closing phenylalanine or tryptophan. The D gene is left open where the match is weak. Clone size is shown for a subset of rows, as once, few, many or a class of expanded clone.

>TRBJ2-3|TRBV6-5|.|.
CASSYLSPDTQYF
TGTGCCAGCAGTTACCTTTCTCCAGATACGCAGTATTTT
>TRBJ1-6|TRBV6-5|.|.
CASSRGREIGALHF
TGTGCCAGCAGTAGGGGACGGGAGATCGGGGCCCTCCACTTT
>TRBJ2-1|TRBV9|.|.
CASSVSGLDGDEQFF
TGTGCCAGCAGCGTGAGCGGATTGGACGGCGATGAGCAGTTCTTC
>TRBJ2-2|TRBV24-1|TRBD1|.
CATSDFQQGSGTGELFF
TGTGCCACCAGTGATTTCCAACAGGGGAGTGGCACCGGGGAGCTGTTTTTT
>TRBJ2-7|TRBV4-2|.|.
CASSQDNIQGYEQYF
TGTGCCAGCAGCCAAGATAACATTCAGGGCTACGAGCAGTACTTC
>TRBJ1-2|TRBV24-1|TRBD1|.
CATSERTGAGYGYTF
TGTGCCACCAGTGAAAGGACAGGGGCAGGCTATGGCTACACCTTC
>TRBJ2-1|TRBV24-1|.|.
CATQTATTNEQFF
TGTGCCACCCAGACAGCTACAACTAATGAGCAGTTCTTC
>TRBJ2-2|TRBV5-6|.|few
CASSADIGELFF
TGTGCCAGCAGCGCGGACATTGGGGAGCTGTTTTTT
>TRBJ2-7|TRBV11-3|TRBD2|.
CASSPGLAGEVEEQYF
TGTGCCAGCAGCCCTGGACTAGCGGGAGAGGTGGAGGAGCAGTACTTC
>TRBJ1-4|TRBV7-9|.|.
CASSSREVGEKLFF
TGTGCCAGCAGCTCCCGGGAAGTGGGTGAAAAACTGTTTTTT
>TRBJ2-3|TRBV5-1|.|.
CASSLGGPDTQYF
TGCGCCAGCAGCTTGGGAGGGCCTGATACGCAGTATTTT
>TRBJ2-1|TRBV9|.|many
CASSVAGELYYNEQFF
TGTGCCAGCAGCGTAGCGGGAGAGCTTTACTACAATGAGCAGTTCTTC
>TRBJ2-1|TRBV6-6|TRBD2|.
CASSLAEIYNEQFF
TGTGCCAGCAGTCTAGCGGAAATTTACAATGAGCAGTTCTTC
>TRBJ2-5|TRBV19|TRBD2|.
CASSSVAGGRETQYF
TGTGCCAGTAGTTCCGTAGCGGGAGGCCGGGAGACCCAGTACTTC
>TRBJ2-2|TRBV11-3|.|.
CASSKSRDGELFF
TGTGCCAGCAGCAAATCCAGGGACGGGGAGCTGTTTTTT
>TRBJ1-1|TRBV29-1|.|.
CSGLKNTEAFF
TGCAGCGGTCTAAAGAACACTGAAGCTTTCTTT
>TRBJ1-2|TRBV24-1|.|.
CATSLTGRYGYTF
TGTGCCACCAGTCTTACAGGCCGCTATGGCTACACCTTC
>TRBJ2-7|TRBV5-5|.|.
CASSLYFLVMSDEQYF
TGTGCCAGCAGCTTGTATTTTCTAGTAATGTCGGACGAGCAGTACTTC
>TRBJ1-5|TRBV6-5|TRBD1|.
CASTDNRGPSQPQHF
TGTGCCAGCACCGACAATAGGGGGCCCAGCCAGCCCCAGCATTTT
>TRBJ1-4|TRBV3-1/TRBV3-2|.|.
CASSQDRQDNEKLFF
TGTGCCAGCAGCCAAGACCGACAGGATAATGAAAAACTGTTTTTT
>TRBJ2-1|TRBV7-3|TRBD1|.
CASSTSGGEINNEQFF
TGTGCCAGCAGCACCTCAGGGGGCGAGATTAACAATGAGCAGTTCTTC
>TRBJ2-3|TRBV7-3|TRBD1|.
CASSPGQGTDTQYF
TGTGCCAGCAGCCCAGGACAGGGCACAGATACGCAGTATTTT
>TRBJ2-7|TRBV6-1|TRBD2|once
CASSEISGTSYEQYF
TGTGCCAGCAGTGAAATTAGCGGGACCTCCTACGAGCAGTACTTC
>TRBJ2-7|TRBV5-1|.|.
CASSFRAGLSYEQYF
TGCGCCAGCAGCTTCCGGGCAGGACTCTCCTACGAGCAGTACTTC
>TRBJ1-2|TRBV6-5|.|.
CASSLRGANYGYTF
TGTGCCAGCAGCCTAAGAGGTGCTAACTATGGCTACACCTTC
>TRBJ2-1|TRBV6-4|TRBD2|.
CASSRTSGSWNEQFF
TGTGCCAGCAGCCGGACTAGCGGGAGTTGGAATGAGCAGTTCTTC
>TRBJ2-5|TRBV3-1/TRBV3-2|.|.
CASSQGRKVQETQYF
TGTGCCAGCAGCCAGGGGAGGAAAGTCCAAGAGACCCAGTACTTC
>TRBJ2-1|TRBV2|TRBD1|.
CASSDRTGGDEQFF
TGTGCCAGCAGTGACCGGACAGGGGGAGATGAGCAGTTCTTC
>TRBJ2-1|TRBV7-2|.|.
CASSAPTRDNEQFF
TGTGCCAGCAGCGCTCCGACTAGGGACAATGAGCAGTTCTTC
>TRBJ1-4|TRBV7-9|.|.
CASSLARNEKLFF
TGTGCCAGCAGCTTAGCCAGGAATGAAAAACTGTTTTTT
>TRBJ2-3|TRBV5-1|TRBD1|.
CASSSGTGGADTQYF
TGCGCCAGCAGCTCCGGGACAGGGGGGGCAGATACGCAGTATTTT
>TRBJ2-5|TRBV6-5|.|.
CASRWRAKETQYF
TGTGCCAGCAGGTGGAGGGCGAAGGAGACCCAGTACTTC
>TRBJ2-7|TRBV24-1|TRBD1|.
CATSDPGQVQQYF
TGTGCCACCAGTGATCCGGGACAGGTCCAGCAGTACTTC
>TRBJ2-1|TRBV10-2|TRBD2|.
CASSSTSRNEQFF
TGCGCCAGCAGCTCGACTAGCCGGAATGAGCAGTTCTTC
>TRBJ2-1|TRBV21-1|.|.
CASRDRDHNEQFF
TGTGCCAGCCGGGACAGGGACCACAATGAGCAGTTCTTC
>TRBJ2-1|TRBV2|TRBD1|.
CASSEDRVNEQFF
TGTGCCAGCAGTGAGGACAGGGTCAATGAGCAGTTCTTC
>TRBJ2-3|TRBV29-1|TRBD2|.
CSVREGTDTQYF
TGCAGCGTTCGGGAGGGCACAGATACGCAGTATTTT
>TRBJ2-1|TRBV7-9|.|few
CASSLGPLDTTEQFF
TGTGCCAGCAGCTTAGGCCCCCTGGACACCACCGAGCAGTTCTTC
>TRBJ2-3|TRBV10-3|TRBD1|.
CAIRSDRAFSTDTQYF
TGTGCCATCAGATCGGACAGGGCCTTTTCCACAGATACGCAGTATTTT
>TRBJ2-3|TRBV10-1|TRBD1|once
CASSKNRGRTDTQYF
TGCGCCAGCAGTAAGAACAGGGGCCGCACAGATACGCAGTATTTT
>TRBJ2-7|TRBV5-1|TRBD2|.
CASSSSGSPLEQYF
TGCGCCAGCAGTTCTAGCGGGAGCCCCCTCGAGCAGTACTTC
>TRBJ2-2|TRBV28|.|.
CASSFIGANTGELFF
TGTGCCAGCAGTTTCATAGGAGCCAACACCGGGGAGCTGTTTTTT
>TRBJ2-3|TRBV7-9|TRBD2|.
CAIPPVAGVADTQYF
TGTGCCATCCCCCCGGTAGCGGGAGTAGCAGATACGCAGTATTTT
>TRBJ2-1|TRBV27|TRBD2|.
CASSLLLSGRVPEEQFF
TGTGCCAGCAGTTTACTACTGAGCGGGAGGGTCCCAGAAGAGCAGTTCTTC
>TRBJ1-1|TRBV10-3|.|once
CAISMDTSNTEAFF
TGTGCCATCAGTATGGACACTTCTAACACTGAAGCTTTCTTT
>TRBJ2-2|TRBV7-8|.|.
CASRRGRGYTGELFF
TGTGCCAGCAGACGAGGAAGAGGGTACACCGGGGAGCTGTTTTTT
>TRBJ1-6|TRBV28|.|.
CASSLLAENSPLHF
TGTGCCAGCAGTTTACTGGCAGAAAATTCACCCCTCCACTTT
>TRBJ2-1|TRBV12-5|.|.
CASGSVSGFNEQFF
TGTGCTAGTGGTTCTGTCTCCGGGTTCAATGAGCAGTTCTTC
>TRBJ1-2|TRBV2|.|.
CASSEQGSHYGYTF
TGTGCCAGCAGTGAACAGGGCAGCCACTATGGCTACACCTTC
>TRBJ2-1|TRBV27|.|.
CASSEGINEQFF
TGTGCCAGCAGTGAGGGTATCAATGAGCAGTTCTTC
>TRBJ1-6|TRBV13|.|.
CASRQNGGGSPLHF
TGTGCCAGCAGACAGAACGGGGGTGGATCACCCCTCCACTTT